This T cell receptor beta chain comes out of a study of blood T cell repertoires in COVID-19. Background on the study: PBMCs, B-cell-depleted T cells, or T cells were the source of the cDNA or gDNA that made up the material.

Sequencing was performed with immunoSEQ multiplex PCR; in TCRdb, only in-frame clones are kept and a portion is missing. The sample lists about 160,000 clones, roughly 90% occurring once. Germline CDR1 and CDR2: LGHDT and YNNKEL (reference sequence). The CDR3 length is 15 residues. Trimming took 3 bases from V and 0 from J, leaving 11 bases between them. J is TRBJ1-1 and V is TRBV3-1 (or the pseudogene TRBV3-2); TRBD1 is a possible D gene (5 bases). The receptor was derived from a man between 60 and 75 years old with active or convalescent COVID-19. The sequencing sample was made of peripheral blood. The CDR3, as DNA: TGTGCCAGCAGCCACCGAAGACAGCTGAACACTGAAGCTTTCTTT. This translates into CASSHRRQLNTEAFF.